The next 28 T cell receptor beta chains were all read from a single sample in a study of long-term antiretroviral therapy in people with HIV. The assay, immunoSEQ v3.0, was run at survey level. TCRdb keeps only in-frame clones here, not all; method: immunoSEQ multiplex PCR. There are 25,000 to 35,000 clones in the sample; nearly 95% occur only once, and 6% to 7% lies in the top ten. The sequencing used unsorted PBMCs, collected almost 6.7 years after starting antiretroviral therapy. All receptors come from a middle-aged woman with HIV.

This chain connects TRBV5-4 to TRBJ2-7; 8 bases map to TRBD1. J gave up 11 bases and V 0 bases, and 10 bases lay outside the gene matches. Germline-derived CDR1 and CDR2 are SGHNT and YYREEE (reference sequence). This CDR3 region has 14 residues. CDR3 residues: CASSLGQGSFREYF. The CDR3 DNA reads as TGTGCCAGCAGCTTGGGACAGGGGAGTTTCAGGGAGTACTTC.

This CDR3 reads CASSLVLQGNNSPLHF. The CDR3 coding sequence is TGCGCCAGCAGCTTGGTTCTTCAGGGGAACAATTCACCCCTCCACTTT. The V and J genes are TRBV5-1 and TRBJ1-6; D possibly corresponds to TRBD1 (6 bases). This CDR3 region has 16 residues. V was clipped by 0 bases and J by 7 bases, with 14 bases between them. Germline loops: CDR1 SGHRS, CDR2 YFSETQ.

This clone has a single count. The rearrangement links TRBV5-4 to TRBJ2-3, with D perhaps matching TRBD1 (5 bases). The V gene lost 0 bases and the J gene lost 5 bases, with 13 bases spanning the gap. This CDR3 contains 15 residues. The germline CDR1 and CDR2 sequences are SGHNT and YYREEE (reference sequence). The CDR3 reads CASSLAGIRRDTQYF. In DNA, the CDR3 is TGTGCCAGCAGCTTGGCAGGGATCCGGAGAGATACGCAGTATTTT.

The genes are TRBV14 and TRBJ1-1; D is ambiguous. The V end lost 4 bases, the J end lost 5 bases, and 14 bases lay between the germline ends. This CDR3 spans 14 amino acids. CDR1 and CDR2 from the germline V gene are SGHDN and FVKESK. The CDR3 loop reads CASSPQGTGTEAFF. CDR3 sequence (DNA): TGTGCCAGCAGCCCACAAGGAACGGGGACTGAAGCTTTCTTT.

The rearrangement joins TRBV19 to TRBJ1-5; D gene uncertain. The CDR3 runs 14 residues. V shed 5 bases and J shed 5 bases, with 13 bases lying between them. Germline V CDR1 and CDR2: LNHDA, SQIVND (reference sequence). The CDR3 DNA is TGTGCCAGTAGTTCCCTGGCGCGAGATCAGCCCCAGCATTTT. Protein sequence: CASSSLARDQPQHF.

The chain links TRBV27 to TRBJ2-7; TRBD1 matches at 11 bases. J gave up 3 bases and V 5 bases, and 6 bases lay outside the gene matches. The CDR3 covers 15 residues. The germline V gene encodes CDR1 MNHEY and CDR2 SMNVEV (reference sequence). The CDR3 DNA reads TGTGCCAGCAGTCAACAGGGACAGGGGGTCTACGAGCAGTACTTC. It codes for CASSQQGQGVYEQYF.

The chain has TRBV4-2 and TRBJ1-5, with 7 bases matching TRBD1. V dropped 1 base and J dropped 4; count of bases not matched to a gene: 4. Germline lookup yields CDR1 LGHNA and CDR2 YNFKEQ. This CDR3 contains 15 residues. The CDR3 DNA follows: TGTGCCAGCAGCCAAGCGGGGACAGTAAATCAGCCCCAGCATTTT. Translated, it gives CASSQAGTVNQPQHF.

This chain uses TRBV5-1 with TRBJ2-2; 10 bases align to TRBD2. The ends lost 0 bases at V and 7 bases at J; junction bases unmatched: 6. Germline CDR1 SGHRS, CDR2 YFSETQ. The CDR3 runs to 16 residues. The CDR3, as DNA: TGCGCCAGCAGCTTGGAGCGGGGGGGCCTATTCGGGGAGCTGTTTTTT. Translation: CASSLERGGLFGELFF. Filled out from reference TRBV5-1 and TRBJ2-2, the complete variable domain reads KAGVTQTPRYLIKTRGQQVTLSCSPISGHRSVSWYQQTPGQGLQFLFEYFSETQRNKGNFPGRFSGRQFSNSRSEMNVSTLELGDSALYLCASSLERGGLFGELFFGEGSRLTVL.

The chain couples TRBV29-1 to TRBJ2-5; 7 nucleotides match TRBD2. Germline V CDR1 and CDR2: SQVTM, ANQGSEA. The CDR3 is 15 amino acids. J was trimmed by 0 bases and V by 3 bases; bases with no gene match: 7. The CDR3 loop is CSVESREGYQETQYF. Here the CDR3 DNA reads TGCAGCGTTGAGTCGAGGGAGGGATACCAAGAGACCCAGTACTTC.

This sequence joins TRBV7-9 and TRBJ2-6; D not resolved. Germline V gene sequence: CDR1 SEHNR, CDR2 FQNEAQ (reference sequence). The CDR3 totals 13 residues. The V and J ends lost 6 bases and 1 base respectively, with 4 bases between them. DNA for the CDR3: TGTGCCAGCAGTTCGTCTGGGGCCAACGTCCTGACTTTC. Its translation is CASSSSGANVLTF.

This chain links TRBV7-9 with TRBJ1-2; D gene unclear. Trimming took 5 bases from V and 4 from J, leaving 11 bases between them. From germline, CDR1 is SEHNR and CDR2 FQNEAQ (reference sequence). The CDR3 has 13 amino acids. In DNA form, the CDR3 reads TGTGCCAGCAGCCGGGTGCCTGGCTATGGCTACACCTTC. Residues: CASSRVPGYGYTF.

This chain links TRBV7-3 with TRBJ2-3; D tentatively reads TRBD1 or TRBD2 (5 bases each). CDR1 SGHTA and CDR2 FQGTGA come from the germline V gene. The CDR3 has 14 residues. V dropped 3 bases and J dropped 0 bases, with 7 bases sitting between them. CDR3 sequence reads: CASSFWGSTDTQYF. CDR3 nucleotides: TGTGCCAGCAGCTTCTGGGGGAGCACAGATACGCAGTATTTT.

The count of this clone is one. J is TRBJ1-2 and V is TRBV10-3; 9 nucleotides match TRBD1. This CDR3 region has 14 residues. The V and J ends lost 5 bases and 5 bases, in that order; junction bases with no gene match: 6. CDR1 ENHRY and CDR2 SYGVKD come from the germline V gene. The CDR3 sequence: CAISPGQGRYGYTF. Written as DNA, the CDR3 is TGTGCCATCAGTCCGGGACAGGGACGGTATGGCTACACCTTC.

The chain is built from TRBV6-6 and TRBJ2-3, with D perhaps matching TRBD2 (7 bases). Germline V gene lookup returns CDR1 MNHNY and CDR2 SVGAGI (reference sequence). V was shortened by 10 bases and J by 3 bases, with 20 bases between the two germline ends. The CDR3 is made up of 15 amino acids. The CDR3 DNA follows: TGTGCCACCTCCGTTGGGGGGGCCGTTACAGATACGCAGTATTTT. Protein sequence: CATSVGGAVTDTQYF.

The chain employs TRBV7-3 and TRBJ1-1; D is unclear. CDR3 length: 14 amino acids. The germline CDR1 and CDR2 sequences are SGHTA and FQGTGA. With 1 base removed from V and 4 bases from J, the gap between germline ends came to 10 bases. CDR3 in amino acids: CASSLSPKGTEAFF. CDR3 in DNA: TGTGCCAGCAGCTTAAGCCCGAAAGGCACTGAAGCTTTCTTT.

This chain joins TRBV19 and TRBJ2-1; 11 nucleotides line up with TRBD2. V was clipped by 4 bases and J by 8 bases; unmatched bases: 7. CDR1 is LNHDA, CDR2 SQIVND, per germline (reference sequence). CDR3 length: 15 residues. In DNA, the CDR3 is TGTGCCAGTAGTAAATCCGGGACTAGCGGCTATGAGCAGTTCTTC. It translates to CASSKSGTSGYEQFF. The full variable domain, its missing parts supplied by reference TRBV19 and TRBJ2-1, is DGGITQSPKYLFRKEGQNVTLSCEQNLNHDAMYWYRQDPGQGLRLIYYSQIVNDFQKGDIAEGYSVSREKKESFPLTVTSAQKNPTAFYLCASSKSGTSGYEQFFGPGTRLTVL.

This chain uses TRBV19 with TRBJ2-6; D gene unclear. CDR1 and CDR2 from the germline V gene are LNHDA and SQIVND (reference sequence). Trimming took 6 bases from V and 0 from J, leaving 6 bases between them. The CDR3 spans 14 residues. In DNA form, the CDR3 reads TGTGCCAGTAGGCCGGGCTCTGGGGCCAACGTCCTGACTTTC. As protein: CASRPGSGANVLTF. Full variable domain (remainder filled in from reference TRBV19 and TRBJ2-6): DGGITQSPKYLFRKEGQNVTLSCEQNLNHDAMYWYRQDPGQGLRLIYYSQIVNDFQKGDIAEGYSVSREKKESFPLTVTSAQKNPTAFYLCASRPGSGANVLTFGAGSRLTVL.

This chain connects TRBV7-9 to TRBJ2-1; either TRBD1 or TRBD2 may fit D (5 bases each). Germline lookup yields CDR1 SEHNR and CDR2 FQNEAQ (reference sequence). The length of the CDR3 is 17 residues. Trimming left V 2 bases short and J 8 bases short, with 22 bases between. DNA of the CDR3: TGTGCCAGCAGCTTACTGGTTGGCCCAGCTCGGGGCTATGAGCAGTTCTTC. It codes for CASSLLVGPARGYEQFF.

The sample holds a few counts of this clone. The chain is built from TRBV5-4 and TRBJ2-2; 9 positions match TRBD2. V gave up 4 bases and J gave up 4 bases; unmatched junction bases: 11. Germline values: CDR1 SGHNT, CDR2 YYREEE (reference sequence). The CDR3 runs to 17 residues. In DNA, the CDR3 is TGTGCCAGCAGCGAATGGGGGCGGGGGGGCGGCACCGGGGAGCTGTTTTTT. It is translated as CASSEWGRGGGTGELFF.

The table lists this clone with a few counts. This sequence joins TRBV11-2 and TRBJ1-2; no clear D gene. The V end lost 4 bases, the J end lost 0 bases, and 0 bases lay between the germline ends. This CDR3 comprises 11 residues. Germline assignment: CDR1 SGHAT and CDR2 FQNNGV. CDR3 coding DNA: TGTGCCAGCAGCTCTAACTATGGCTACACCTTC. This translates into CASSSNYGYTF.

The chain employs TRBV4-3 and TRBJ1-3; D might be TRBD1 (6 bases). The CDR3 contains 16 residues. The V end was cut by 0 bases, the J end by 4 bases, with 13 bases between. Germline V gene data show CDR1 as LGHNA and CDR2 as YSLEER. The CDR3 loop is CASSQDLATGGNTIYF. The CDR3, as DNA: TGCGCCAGCAGCCAAGATCTGGCGACAGGAGGAAACACCATATATTTT.

The J gene is TRBJ2-3, the V gene TRBV5-1; TRBD2 matches at 11 bases. The germline V gene has CDR1 SGHRS and CDR2 YFSETQ. The V segment lost 4 bases and the J segment 6 bases; nucleotides outside the gene matches: 10. This CDR3 is 16 amino acids long. Here the CDR3 reads CASSGLAGGRTDTQYF. CDR3 nucleotide sequence: TGCGCCAGCAGCGGATTAGCGGGGGGGCGGACGGATACGCAGTATTTT.

This sequence joins TRBV7-9 and TRBJ2-6; D is possibly TRBD2 (5 bases). CDR1 SEHNR and CDR2 FQNEAQ come from the germline V gene (reference sequence). The CDR3 has 17 amino acids. Trimming removed 0 bases at V and 0 bases at J, with 9 bases between. In nucleotides, the CDR3 is TGTGCCAGCAGCTTAGCAGAGGGTTCCTCTGGGGCCAACGTCCTGACTTTC. Translation gives CASSLAEGSSGANVLTF. Complete variable domain (other parts from reference TRBV7-9 and TRBJ2-6): DTGVSQNPRHKITKRGQNVTFRCDPISEHNRLYWYRQTLGQGPEFLTYFQNEAQLEKSRLLSDRFSAERPKGSFSTLEIQRTEQGDSAMYLCASSLAEGSSGANVLTFGAGSRLTVL.

The gene calls are TRBV29-1 and TRBJ2-3; 10 bases agree with TRBD1. The CDR3 is 15 residues long. Per germline, CDR1 SQVTM and CDR2 ANQGSEA. Trimming at V came to 6 bases and at J to 2 bases, leaving 8 bases not matched to a gene. CDR3 DNA sequence: TGCAGCGTCCCGACAGGGGGCTTATACACAGATACGCAGTATTTT. This gives the protein CSVPTGGLYTDTQYF.

The CDR3 bases are TGTGCCAGCAGCTTAGGTCTCGGTTCAGATACGCAGTATTTT. Protein: CASSLGLGSDTQYF. The rearrangement joins TRBV7-7 to TRBJ2-3; D gene ambiguous. V lost 1 base, J lost 4 bases, and 9 bases lay in between. The CDR3 consists of 14 residues. Per the germline V gene, CDR1 is SSHAT and CDR2 is FNYEAQ (reference sequence).

V gene TRBV14 combines with J gene TRBJ2-1, with a weak D call TRBD2 (6 bases). The CDR3 sequence is 16 residues long. V lost 4 bases to trimming and J lost 5 bases, with 18 bases between them. Per the germline V gene, CDR1 is SGHDN and CDR2 is FVKESK. CDR3 nucleotide sequence: TGTGCCAGCAGCCCCCTTCGGGGCGGGGCCGACAATGAGCAGTTCTTC. It codes for CASSPLRGGADNEQFF.

This CDR3 reads CATSMPQPLNTEAFF. The DNA of the CDR3 is TGTGCCACCAGCATGCCCCAACCTTTGAACACTGAAGCTTTCTTT. This chain uses TRBV15 with TRBJ1-1; the D is unclear. V lost 4 bases and J 0 bases, leaving 12 bases between the germline ends. The V gene's germline CDR1 is LNHNV and CDR2 YYDKDF (reference sequence). The CDR3 extends over 15 amino acids.

The chain links TRBV18 to TRBJ2-5, with a tentative D call TRBD1 (6 bases). Germline assignment: CDR1 KGHSH and CDR2 LQKENI. The CDR3 contains 15 residues. V lost 6 bases, J lost 5 bases, and 19 bases lay in between. The CDR3 here is CASSAAQGPGETQYF. CDR3 coding DNA: TGTGCCAGCTCGGCGGCACAGGGACCTGGCGAGACCCAGTACTTC.